This T cell receptor beta chain is drawn from a study of blood T cell repertoires in COVID-19 (TCRdb year 2020). Background on the whole study: Samples covering the acute and convalescent phases of COVID-19 were provided by collaborators in the United States, Italy and Spain. The repertoires were made available in a free public database intended to serve as a resource for research on the immune response to SARS-CoV-2. The samples were drawn from the first 160 participants of the ongoing ImmuneRACE study and from roughly 1,300 subjects provided by 6 global collaborators. The prospective study material was composed of cDNA or gDNA derived from T cells, B-cell-depleted T cells, or PBMCs. HLA class I and class II types, where available, came from metadata supplied by the sample provider rather than from assay-based typing. Sample metadata almost always included a de-identified subject ID, COVID-19 status, age in years and sex. Deeply sampled blood TCRbeta repertoires from subjects exposed to, actively infected with, or recovered from COVID-19 were included in the dataset.

Each collaborating institution followed its own protocols to collect whole blood in K2EDTA tubes. For TCRbeta analysis, collaborators shipped samples in one of three forms: frozen whole blood, isolated PBMCs, or DNA extracted from either of those sample types. Note on this clone: Its binding antigen is unknown. No clone much larger than this one lies a single base away; base qualities are absent.

The junction shows trimming of 0 bases on V and 4 bases on J, plus 10 bases between the germline ends. Per the germline V gene, SGDLS is the CDR1 and YYNGEE is the CDR2. The CDR3 measures 14 amino acids from cysteine to phenylalanine. Only CDR3 DNA remains: 42 bases, in frame from the first base. TCRbeta CDR3 regions were amplified from genomic DNA by means of the immunoSEQ Assay, a bias-controlled multiplex PCR. The published analysis was carried out like this. Within the assay, amplification of reference gene primers was used to estimate how many nucleated cells each sample contained. Sequence reads were collapsed and filtered to measure the absolute abundance of every unique TCRbeta CDR3 rearrangement. For each sample, productive Simpson clonality was calculated as the square root of Simpson's diversity index across productive rearrangements. Not all clones reach the TCRdb copy of this immuneACCESS table, which keeps in-frame sequences only. Checked studies attribute under half of the gap to unresolved V genes and leave the rest unexplained. V, J and clone size are those of that table, while D and trimming were read from the DNA. The sample includes about 44,000 clones, with roughly 85% observed a single time. The ten largest clones capture about 4.2% of the sample.

Study-wide conclusions, independent of this receptor: The quantity of clinical and demographic metadata differed by source and by participant and was supplied without curation.

This receptor chain uses TRBV9 and TRBJ1-2, and TRBD1 may be the D gene, going by 5 matching bases. The receptor was isolated from a woman aged 70-85 years with acute or convalescent COVID-19. Sequencing was done on a sample of peripheral blood. The DNA is TGTGCCAGCAGCGTAGGATTGGGGGGCTATGGCTACACCTTC. Its product reads: CASSVGLGGYGYTF.